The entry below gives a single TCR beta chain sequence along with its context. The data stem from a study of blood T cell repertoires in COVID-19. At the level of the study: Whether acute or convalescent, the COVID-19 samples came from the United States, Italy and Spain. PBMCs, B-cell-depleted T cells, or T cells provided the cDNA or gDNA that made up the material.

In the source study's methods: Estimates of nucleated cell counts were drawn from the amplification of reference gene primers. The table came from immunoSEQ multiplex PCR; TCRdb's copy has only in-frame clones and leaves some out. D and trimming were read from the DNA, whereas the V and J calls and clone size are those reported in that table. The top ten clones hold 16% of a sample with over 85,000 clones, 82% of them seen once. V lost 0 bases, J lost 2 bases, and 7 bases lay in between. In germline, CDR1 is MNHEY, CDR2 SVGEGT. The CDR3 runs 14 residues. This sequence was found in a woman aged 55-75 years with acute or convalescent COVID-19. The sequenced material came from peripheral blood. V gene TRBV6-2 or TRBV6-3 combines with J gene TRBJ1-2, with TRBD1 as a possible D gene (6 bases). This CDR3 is CASSYSQGNYGYTF. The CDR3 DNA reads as TGTGCCAGCAGTTACTCACAGGGAAACTATGGCTACACCTTC.